This T cell receptor beta chain was identified during a study of blood T cell repertoires in COVID-19. Study-level information: The United States, Italy and Spain provided the acute and convalescent COVID-19 samples. Sources were T cells, B-cell-depleted T cells, or PBMCs; the material itself was cDNA or gDNA.

Here immunoSEQ multiplex PCR was the method, and the copy in TCRdb shows in-frame clones only, minus some. The sample lists 250,000 to 300,000 clones, 85% to 90% occurring once. This clone was counted a single time. While infection was still active, Seattle patients were enrolled and then followed longitudinally. The sequenced sample was peripheral blood. The sequence derives from a woman in her sixties with COVID-19, enrolled during active disease.

CDR3 amino acids: CASGPGWETQYF. Here the CDR3 DNA reads TGTGCTAGTGGTCCAGGGTGGGAGACCCAGTACTTC. The rearrangement joins TRBV12-5 to TRBJ2-5; D is possibly TRBD1 (5 bases). The V end was cut by 5 bases, the J end by 5 bases, with 9 bases between. Germline CDR1 is LGHNT and CDR2 is FRNRAP. The CDR3 totals 12 residues.